The rows below give T cell receptor beta chains drawn from one sample of a study of OX40 agonist ivuxolimab in advanced cancers. Clones were sequenced by immunoSEQ multiplex PCR, and TCRdb holds only the in-frame ones, with some missing. The table lists about 53,000 clones, around nine tenths of them singletons. This sample comprised CD4+ or CD8+ T cells sorted from blood, obtained in a trial of the OX40 agonist ivuxolimab. The receptors stem from an adult with an advanced solid tumor such as melanoma, head and neck, liver or kidney cancer. Each CDR3 is given with its conserved first and last residue. The D gene is left open where the match is weak. Part of the rows lack a size; the others show once, few, many or a class for expanded clones.

size: -
V: TRBV12-5
D: TRBD1
J: TRBJ2-7
CDR3: CASGSLDRGTYEQYF
DNA: TGTGCTAGTGGTTCGCTAGACAGGGGAACCTACGAGCAGTACTTC

size: -
V: TRBV19
D: -
J: TRBJ2-3
CDR3: CASSSLQQGETQYF
DNA: TGTGCCAGTAGTTCACTCCAACAGGGTGAGACGCAGTATTTT

size: once
V: TRBV7-9
D: -
J: TRBJ2-5
CDR3: CASSPGPDVQYF
DNA: TGTGCCAGCAGCCCCGGGCCCGATGTACAGTACTTC

size: -
V: TRBV6-5
D: TRBD1
J: TRBJ1-2
CDR3: CASSYSAGQGARGYTF
DNA: TGTGCCAGCAGTTACTCAGCGGGACAGGGGGCGCGCGGCTACACCTTC

size: -
V: TRBV5-8
D: -
J: TRBJ2-5
CDR3: CASSFIESGERETQYF
DNA: TGTGCCAGCAGCTTCATCGAGAGCGGCGAGAGAGAGACCCAGTACTTC

size: once
V: TRBV2
D: TRBD2
J: TRBJ2-1
CDR3: CASSVRLAGVSEQFF
DNA: TGTGCCAGCAGTGTCCGACTAGCGGGAGTCTCTGAGCAGTTCTTC

size: -
V: TRBV19
D: TRBD2
J: TRBJ2-3
CDR3: CASSMSLAVPDTQYF
DNA: TGTGCCAGTAGTATGTCACTAGCGGTCCCAGATACGCAGTATTTT

size: once
V: TRBV11-2
D: TRBD2
J: TRBJ2-3
CDR3: CASSLGTSGRGDTQYF
DNA: TGTGCCAGCAGCTTAGGGACTAGCGGGAGAGGAGATACGCAGTATTTT

size: -
V: TRBV5-4
D: -
J: TRBJ2-1
CDR3: CASSSGAGDEQFF
DNA: TGTGCCAGCAGCTCGGGGGCAGGCGATGAGCAGTTCTTC

size: -
V: TRBV27
D: TRBD1
J: TRBJ2-1
CDR3: CATRITGGTEQFF
DNA: TGTGCCACCCGAATTACAGGGGGCACTGAGCAGTTCTTC

size: -
V: TRBV4-2
D: TRBD1
J: TRBJ2-1
CDR3: CASSQTGGAGHHNEQFF
DNA: TGTGCCAGCAGCCAAACAGGGGGCGCCGGCCATCACAATGAGCAGTTCTTC

size: -
V: TRBV5-1
D: TRBD2
J: TRBJ2-1
CDR3: CASSLWPAGALNEQFF
DNA: TGCGCCAGCAGCTTGTGGCCAGCGGGAGCTCTTAATGAGCAGTTCTTC

size: -
V: TRBV14
D: TRBD1
J: TRBJ1-4
CDR3: CASRTGGEEKLFF
DNA: TGTGCCAGCCGTACAGGGGGCGAAGAAAAACTGTTTTTT

size: few
V: TRBV4-1
D: TRBD2
J: TRBJ2-2
CDR3: CASSQAGGMNTGELFF
DNA: TGCGCCAGCAGCCAAGCGGGAGGGATGAACACCGGGGAGCTGTTTTTT

size: few
V: TRBV6-1
D: -
J: TRBJ1-2
CDR3: CASSVSDSNYGYTF
DNA: TGTGCCAGCAGTGTCTCCGACAGCAACTATGGCTACACCTTC

size: -
V: TRBV2
D: TRBD2
J: TRBJ2-1
CDR3: CASSYVAGVFDEQFF
DNA: TGTGCCAGCAGTTACGTAGCGGGAGTCTTCGATGAGCAGTTCTTC

size: -
V: TRBV7-9
D: TRBD1
J: TRBJ2-7
CDR3: CASSPQGARDEQYF
DNA: TGTGCCAGCAGCCCCCAGGGGGCGCGGGACGAGCAGTACTTC

size: -
V: TRBV15
D: -
J: TRBJ2-7
CDR3: CATSRDASAVEQYF
DNA: TGTGCCACCAGCAGAGATGCTAGCGCGGTCGAGCAGTACTTC

size: -
V: TRBV5-5
D: -
J: TRBJ1-5
CDR3: CASSLGQNSNQPQHF
DNA: TGTGCCAGCAGCTTGGGGCAAAATAGCAATCAGCCCCAGCATTTT

size: -
V: TRBV7-9
D: -
J: TRBJ1-2
CDR3: CASSLGGPSPYGYTF
DNA: TGTGCCAGCAGCCTTGGGGGGCCCTCGCCCTATGGCTACACCTTC

size: once
V: TRBV2
D: -
J: TRBJ1-5
CDR3: CASSGLTVQPQHF
DNA: TGTGCCAGCAGTGGTTTGACAGTTCAGCCCCAGCATTTT

size: -
V: TRBV28
D: -
J: TRBJ1-2
CDR3: CASSLTENYGYTF
DNA: TGTGCCAGCAGTTTAACTGAAAACTATGGCTACACCTTC

size: once
V: TRBV11-2
D: -
J: TRBJ2-1
CDR3: CASSLSVNEQFF
DNA: TGTGCCAGCAGCCTATCAGTGAATGAGCAGTTCTTC

size: once
V: TRBV28
D: TRBD1
J: TRBJ1-5
CDR3: CASSLGQGNQPQHF
DNA: TGTGCCAGCAGTTTGGGACAGGGGAATCAGCCCCAGCATTTT

size: -
V: TRBV28
D: -
J: TRBJ1-6
CDR3: CACHKDSSNSPLHF
DNA: TGTGCCTGCCATAAGGACAGTTCGAATTCACCCCTCCACTTT

size: few
V: TRBV27
D: -
J: TRBJ1-4
CDR3: CASSLKGATNEKLFF
DNA: TGTGCCAGCAGTTTGAAGGGGGCAACTAATGAAAAACTGTTTTTT

size: -
V: TRBV28
D: -
J: TRBJ2-7
CDR3: CASSTIGRGRDYEQYF
DNA: TGTGCCAGCAGTACCATAGGGCGGGGAAGAGACTACGAGCAGTACTTC

size: -
V: TRBV5-4
D: -
J: TRBJ2-7
CDR3: CASSLMDASYEQYF
DNA: TGTGCCAGCAGCTTGATGGACGCCTCCTACGAGCAGTACTTC

size: -
V: TRBV6-6
D: -
J: TRBJ2-7
CDR3: CASSFKDEQYF
DNA: TGTGCCAGCAGTTTCAAAGACGAGCAGTACTTC

size: -
V: TRBV4-1
D: -
J: TRBJ2-7
CDR3: CASSPLVLSYEQYF
DNA: TGCGCCAGCAGCCCGTTGGTCCTCTCTTACGAGCAGTACTTC

size: -
V: TRBV7-8
D: -
J: TRBJ1-5
CDR3: CASSNPGARQPQHF
DNA: TGTGCCAGCAGCAACCCGGGGGCCAGGCAGCCCCAGCATTTT

size: -
V: TRBV14
D: TRBD2
J: TRBJ2-3
CDR3: CASDPSSGRAGTDTQYF
DNA: TGTGCCAGCGACCCCTCGAGCGGGAGGGCCGGGACAGATACGCAGTATTTT

size: few
V: TRBV7-9
D: -
J: TRBJ1-4
CDR3: CASTRGGGTEKLFF
DNA: TGTGCCAGCACACGTGGCGGGGGTACTGAAAAACTGTTTTTT

size: -
V: TRBV7-2
D: -
J: TRBJ2-7
CDR3: CASSLSQGTFYEQYF
DNA: TGTGCCAGCAGCTTATCCCAGGGGACGTTCTACGAGCAGTACTTC

size: -
V: TRBV5-4
D: TRBD2
J: TRBJ2-5
CDR3: CASSLASGRGETQYF
DNA: TGTGCCAGCAGCTTGGCTAGCGGGAGGGGAGAGACCCAGTACTTC

size: once
V: TRBV30
D: -
J: TRBJ2-2
CDR3: CAWSTAGFVGELFF
DNA: TGTGCCTGGAGTACAGCGGGCTTCGTCGGGGAGCTGTTTTTT

size: -
V: TRBV5-1
D: TRBD1
J: TRBJ1-1
CDR3: CASSGGQGRRTNTEAFF
DNA: TGCGCCAGCAGCGGCGGACAGGGGCGAAGAACTAACACTGAAGCTTTCTTT

size: -
V: TRBV7-9
D: -
J: TRBJ2-1
CDR3: CASSLGGSYNEQFF
DNA: TGTGCCAGCAGCCTAGGGGGGTCCTACAATGAGCAGTTCTTC

size: few
V: TRBV7-8
D: TRBD1
J: TRBJ1-3
CDR3: CASTSGTGGDGNTIYF
DNA: TGTGCCAGCACCTCCGGGACAGGGGGCGATGGAAACACCATATATTTT

size: -
V: TRBV15
D: -
J: TRBJ1-2
CDR3: CATSRGGDLNYGYTF
DNA: TGTGCCACCAGCAGAGGAGGCGACCTTAACTATGGCTACACCTTC

size: -
V: TRBV29-1
D: -
J: TRBJ2-7
CDR3: CSVVDVAEEQYF
DNA: TGCAGCGTTGTGGATGTAGCTGAAGAGCAGTACTTC